The clone carrying this T cell receptor (beta chain) appeared a single time. In the original analysis: Estimated nucleated cell counts came from reference gene primer amplification. Using immunoSEQ multiplex PCR, the repertoire was profiled, and TCRdb retains in-frame clones only, with some absent. From that table come the V and J calls and clone size; the DNA was used to work out D and trimming. This sample has roughly 130,000 clones, with about 87% found just once. The data stem from a study of blood T cell repertoires in COVID-19. The overall study: Some COVID-19 samples were acute and others convalescent; all came from the United States, Italy and Spain. From T cells, B-cell-depleted T cells, or PBMCs came the material, which was cDNA or gDNA.

The CDR3 has 16 residues. Deletions cut 2 bases from V and 4 bases from J, with 15 bases between. CDR1 is ENHRY and CDR2 is SYGVKD in the germline V gene. The receptor comes from an older woman with acute or convalescent COVID-19. The sample taken for sequencing was peripheral blood. V gene TRBV10-3 combines with J gene TRBJ1-3; TRBD1 is a possible D gene (5 bases). This chain's CDR3 is CAISEPPGISGNTIYF. DNA for the CDR3: TGTGCCATCAGTGAGCCCCCAGGGATTTCCGGAAACACCATATATTTT.